Below are 29 T cell receptor beta chains sequenced from a single sample in a study of CD8+CD57+ T cells in acquired aplastic anemia (dated by TCRdb to 2017 to 2018). TCRdb records Illumina HiSeq 2000 as the sequencer. TCR beta VDJ combination and CDR3 sequence profiling used genomic DNA as the template. The public reads were reanalyzed by TCRdb: fastp trimming at Q25, MiXCR alignment, in-frame beta chains only. Each record represents a unique CDR3 protein, reported with the most common genes and DNA among its rows. This sample gives about 220,000 distinct CDR3 sequences in total; roughly 33% of them show up just once. The ten largest clones capture 1% to 1.3% of the sample. Sequencing used sorted CD4+, CD8+, or CD8+CD57+ T cells (not recorded which) from PBMCs. The receptors shown here come from a human donor in good health, serving as a control.

In regard to this clonotype: With a much larger clone just one base away, this may be a read error. The gene calls are TRBV6-1 and TRBJ1-2; no clear D gene. The CDR3 extends over 13 amino acids. The V and J ends lost 6 bases and 6 bases respectively, with 14 bases between them. Germline CDR1 MNHNS, CDR2 SASEGT. CDR3 residues: CASRDGEADGYTF. Written as DNA, the CDR3 is TGTGCCAGCAGGGACGGGGAAGCAGATGGCTACACCTTC.

This clonotype was observed a handful of times. This chain joins TRBV5-4 and TRBJ2-5, with 12 nucleotides matching TRBD2. CDR3 length equals 15 residues. Germline V gene data show CDR1 as SGHNT and CDR2 as YYREEE (reference sequence). Trimming cost V 4 bases and J 2 bases; bases outside gene matches: 3. The CDR3 DNA reads as TGTGCCAGCAGCCGCGGACTAGCGGGGCAAGAGACCCAGTACTTC. This encodes CASSRGLAGQETQYF.

Ten or more counts support this clonotype. The chain recombines TRBV20-1 with TRBJ2-1, with D unclear. This CDR3 has 11 amino acids. Trimming pared 2 bases from V and 9 bases from J, leaving 8 bases between. The V gene's germline CDR1 is DFQATT and CDR2 SNEGSKA (reference sequence). Here the CDR3 DNA reads TGCAGTGCTAGATCCGAGACTGAGCAGTTCTTC. Translation: CSARSETEQFF.

This clonotype was found many times. The V and J genes are TRBV5-1 and TRBJ2-1; no reliable D call. Germline V gene sequence: CDR1 SGHRS, CDR2 YFSETQ. V was cut by 4 bases and J by 8 bases, with 16 bases left in between. The CDR3 runs 14 residues. The CDR3 coding sequence is TGCGCCAGCAGCAACGAACGTCGAAGCGATGAGCAGTTCTTC. Translated: CASSNERRSDEQFF.

The rearrangement joins TRBV20-1 to TRBJ1-5; TRBD1 matches 9 bases. Germline V gene sequence: CDR1 DFQATT, CDR2 SNEGSKA (reference sequence). Unmatched junction bases numbered 8, after V lost 6 bases and J lost 5 bases. The CDR3 loop spans 14 amino acids. The CDR3 loop is CSARGTGRHQPQHF. The CDR3, as DNA: TGCAGTGCCCGTGGGACAGGGAGGCATCAGCCCCAGCATTTT.

In regard to this clonotype: A clone one base away is much larger, so this may be a read error. The J gene is TRBJ2-3, the V gene TRBV9; TRBD2 matches 9 bases. Losses at the gene ends were 0 bases for V and 8 bases for J; bases not matched to a gene: 7. Germline V lookup: CDR1 SGDLS, CDR2 YYNGEE. This CDR3 spans 15 amino acids. The CDR3 nucleotides read TGTGCCAGCAGCGTAGCGGCGGGGGGGCCAGGTACGCAGTATTTT. Translated, it gives CASSVAAGGPGTQYF.

The sample holds a few counts of this clonotype. The V and J genes are TRBV30 and TRBJ1-1; tentative D call: TRBD1 (5 bases). This CDR3 comprises 11 residues. CDR1 is GTSNPN, CDR2 SVGIG, per germline (reference sequence). V shed 2 bases and J shed 8 bases, with 9 bases lying between them. The CDR3 protein is CAWSWTREAFF. CDR3 nucleotides: TGTGCCTGGAGTTGGACACGCGAAGCTTTCTTT. Together with reference TRBV30 and TRBJ1-1, the CDR3 gives the full variable domain: SQTIHQWPATLVQPVGSPLSLECTVEGTSNPNLYWYRQAAGRGLQLLFYSVGIGQISSEVPQNLSASRPQDRQFILSSKKLLLSDSGFYLCAWSWTREAFFGQGTRLTVV.

Notes on this clonotype: A read error may explain this, as a much larger clone is one base away. The chain carries TRBV19 and TRBJ2-4; a weak D match, TRBD1 (5 bases). Trimming removed 6 bases from V and 5 bases from J, with 14 bases in between. The CDR3 is 14 residues long. Germline-derived CDR1 and CDR2 are LNHDA and SQIVND (reference sequence). This CDR3 reads CASSYGHSENIQYF. DNA for the CDR3: TGTGCCAGTAGCTACGGACACTCCGAAAACATTCAGTACTTC.

This clonotype was detected many times. The rearrangement uses TRBV7-9 and TRBJ2-1; 10 nucleotides line up with TRBD2. V was pared by 3 bases and J by 7 bases, with 9 bases of the junction left unmatched. This CDR3 comprises 16 residues. From germline, CDR1 is SEHNR and CDR2 FQNEAQ (reference sequence). This CDR3 is CASSFKASGGGNEQFF. The CDR3 DNA reads TGTGCCAGCAGCTTTAAGGCTAGCGGGGGCGGGAATGAGCAGTTCTTC.

This clonotype was seen at least ten times. The chain carries TRBV7-8 and TRBJ1-1; D is uncertain. The CDR3 loop spans 13 amino acids. Germline loops: CDR1 SGHVS, CDR2 FQNEAQ. V dropped 5 bases and J dropped 4 bases, with 11 bases sitting between them. CDR3 protein: CASSRPPGTEAFF. The DNA for the CDR3 is TGTGCCAGCAGCCGTCCTCCCGGCACTGAAGCTTTCTTT.

The table lists this clonotype with a few counts. V is TRBV15 and J is TRBJ2-7, with D perhaps given as TRBD1 or TRBD2 (7 bases each). Trimming stripped 3 bases from V and 4 bases from J, with 19 bases between. Germline loops: CDR1 LNHNV, CDR2 YYDKDF (reference sequence). The CDR3 covers 16 residues. The CDR3 protein is CATSSLRGTVIYEQYF. The CDR3 nucleotides are TGTGCCACCAGCAGCTTGCGGGGGACAGTAATATACGAGCAGTACTTC.

This clonotype was recorded at least ten times. The chain links TRBV20-1 to TRBJ1-6; 9 nucleotides line up with TRBD1. This CDR3 spans 16 amino acids. The J segment lost 10 bases and the V segment lost 0 bases, leaving 10 bases of the junction unmatched. CDR1 and CDR2 from the germline V gene are DFQATT and SNEGSKA (reference sequence). This chain's CDR3 is CSARDIEQGAGSPLHF. The DNA of the CDR3 is TGCAGTGCTAGAGATATCGAACAGGGGGCAGGGTCACCCCTCCACTTT.

CDR3 residues: CASSKDRGLETQYF. For the CDR3, the DNA is TGTGCCAGCAGCAAGGACAGGGGGCTTGAGACCCAGTACTTC. This sequence joins TRBV25-1 and TRBJ2-5, with TRBD1 matching over 11 bases. Germline V CDR1 and CDR2: MGHDK, SYGVNS. CDR3 size: 14 residues. The V and J ends lost 6 bases and 5 bases, in that order; junction bases with no gene match: 5.

This chain joins TRBV27 and TRBJ1-5, with 7 nucleotides matching TRBD1. The CDR3 is made up of 17 amino acids. V lost 4 bases to trimming and J lost 0 bases; unmatched junction nucleotides: 9. Germline V lookup: CDR1 MNHEY, CDR2 SMNVEV (reference sequence). CDR3 loop: CASSSRWTGVSNQPQHF. CDR3 nucleotide sequence: TGTGCCAGCAGTTCAAGATGGACAGGAGTTAGCAATCAGCCCCAGCATTTT.

A note on this clonotype: This may come from a read error, since a much larger clone is one base off. V and J are TRBV5-4 and TRBJ1-6; a possible D gene is TRBD1 (6 bases). The germline CDR1 and CDR2 sequences are SGHNT and YYREEE (reference sequence). This CDR3 contains 14 residues. V shed 3 bases and J shed 10 bases, with 14 bases lying between them. CDR3 sequence reads: CASSWGHSPSPLHF. In nucleotides, the CDR3 is TGTGCCAGCAGCTGGGGACACAGTCCCTCACCCCTCCACTTT.

This clonotype occurred many times. This chain links TRBV2 with TRBJ2-3; tentative D call: TRBD1 (5 bases). V was trimmed by 2 bases and J by 5 bases, leaving 8 bases between them. This CDR3 is built from 13 residues. Germline V CDR1 and CDR2: SNHLY, FYNNEI. The CDR3 reads CASSEIGEDTQYF. For the CDR3, the DNA is TGTGCCAGCAGTGAAATAGGGGAAGATACGCAGTATTTT.

This clonotype was counted at least ten times. V is TRBV10-3 and J is TRBJ2-5; 7 bases are a match to TRBD2. CDR3 length equals 16 residues. From germline, CDR1 is ENHRY and CDR2 SYGVKD. V dropped 0 bases and J dropped 5; count of bases not matched to a gene: 9. CDR3 in DNA: TGTGCCATCAGTGAGTCAGGGCCAGCGGGGCGTGAGACCCAGTACTTC. Protein sequence: CAISESGPAGRETQYF.

V is TRBV11-1 and J is TRBJ1-1, with 8 bases aligning to TRBD1. Germline CDR1 reads SGHAT; CDR2 reads FQDESV (reference sequence). V dropped 5 bases and J dropped 5; count of bases not matched to a gene: 10. The CDR3 sequence is 15 residues long. CDR3 loop: CASSQAKTGGTEAFF. The CDR3 coding sequence is TGTGCCAGCAGCCAAGCTAAAACAGGGGGAACTGAAGCTTTCTTT.

Ten or more counts support this clonotype. The V call is TRBV5-1, the J call TRBJ2-7; D is uncertain. The CDR3 has 12 residues. V lost 0 bases and J 6 bases, leaving 7 bases between the germline ends. Germline V CDR1 and CDR2: SGHRS, YFSETQ. CDR3 DNA sequence: TGCGCCAGCAGCTTGGACGGTCGCGAGCAGTACTTC. This encodes CASSLDGREQYF.

As to this clonotype: One end of the junction fails to match germline, which may point to a read error. V and J are TRBV19 and TRBJ2-2; 7 nucleotides match TRBD2. Germline loops: CDR1 LNHDA, CDR2 SQIVND (reference sequence). This CDR3 has 17 residues. In DNA form, the CDR3 reads TGTGCCAACGCAAAGCCCTCAAAGCGGGAAACGGGCGGGGACCTGTTTTTT. Protein sequence: CANAKPSKRETGGDLFF.

This clonotype was found once. The genes are TRBV19 and TRBJ1-5, with TRBD1 matching 9 bases. This CDR3 region has 16 residues. CDR1 and CDR2 (germline): LNHDA, SQIVND (reference sequence). The ends lost 7 bases at V and 5 bases at J; junction bases unmatched: 12. In DNA form, the CDR3 reads TGTGCCAGTAACGATGCTCCCGGGACAGGGTATCAGCCCCAGCATTTT. This translates into CASNDAPGTGYQPQHF.

The chain joins TRBV6-1 to TRBJ1-3; the D is unclear. This CDR3 contains 15 residues. The germline V gene has CDR1 MNHNS and CDR2 SASEGT. V lost 6 bases and J lost 0, with 12 bases in between. The CDR3 here is CASSAERFSGNTIYF. Here the CDR3 DNA reads TGTGCCAGCAGCGCCGAGCGATTCTCTGGAAACACCATATATTTT.

The chain combines TRBV10-3 with TRBJ1-3; perhaps TRBD1 as D (6 bases). Germline-derived CDR1 and CDR2 are ENHRY and SYGVKD. Trimming removed 6 bases from V and 2 bases from J, with 17 bases in between. The CDR3 covers 16 residues. CDR3 residues: CAISPGHADTGNTIYF. The CDR3 DNA reads TGTGCCATCAGCCCGGGACACGCCGATACTGGAAACACCATATATTTT.

This clonotype was observed many times. V is TRBV20-1 and J is TRBJ2-1; 9 nucleotides match TRBD1. The germline V gene has CDR1 DFQATT and CDR2 SNEGSKA (reference sequence). This CDR3 contains 15 residues. V lost 3 bases and J lost 6; bases outside the gene matches: 9. The CDR3, as DNA: TGCAGTGCTAGGGGCTGGACAGGGGTTGGCAATGAGCAGTTCTTC. This translates into CSARGWTGVGNEQFF.

At least ten counts were recorded for this clonotype. The rearrangement joins TRBV5-6 to TRBJ1-6; the D gene is possibly TRBD1 (5 bases). The CDR3 contains 16 residues. The V end lost 0 bases, the J end lost 2 bases, and 9 bases lay between the germline ends. Germline V lookup: CDR1 SGHDT, CDR2 YYEEEE. Here the CDR3 reads CASSLDGGTYNSPLHF. In nucleotides, the CDR3 is TGTGCCAGCAGCTTGGACGGGGGGACCTATAATTCACCCCTCCACTTT.

This clonotype was found a few times. A read error may explain this, as a much larger clone is one base away. The chain is built from TRBV7-2 and TRBJ2-7; D gene uncertain. V was clipped by 6 bases and J by 2 bases, with 14 bases between them. Germline V CDR1 and CDR2: SGHTA, FQGNSA. The CDR3 runs to 14 residues. Here the CDR3 DNA reads TGTGCCAGCAGTTACGGGCGACGGCCCTACGAGCAGTACTTC. This encodes CASSYGRRPYEQYF.

The chain uses TRBV10-3 and TRBJ1-1; unclear D gene. CDR1 is ENHRY and CDR2 is SYGVKD in the germline V gene. This CDR3 has 14 residues. Trimming stripped 0 bases from V and 0 bases from J, with 5 bases between. CDR3 residues: CAISESQMNTEAFF. CDR3 in DNA: TGTGCCATCAGTGAGTCCCAGATGAACACTGAAGCTTTCTTT.

This clonotype has a count of ten or more. The junction shows a germline mismatch at one end, possibly a read error. The J gene is TRBJ2-1, the V gene TRBV11-2; 11 positions match TRBD1. CDR3 length: 18 residues. The germline gives CDR1 SGHAT, CDR2 FQNNGV. Here the CDR3 reads CASSVDRWDRGSYNEQFF. Written as DNA, the CDR3 is TGTGCCAGCAGCGTAGACCGTTGGGACAGGGGGTCCTACAATGAGCAGTTCTTC.

This clonotype has at least ten counts. The J gene is TRBJ2-5, the V gene TRBV20-1; no clear D gene. The V and J ends lost 6 bases and 1 base respectively, with 15 bases between them. This CDR3 has 14 amino acids. Germline V CDR1 and CDR2: DFQATT, SNEGSKA (reference sequence). CDR3 loop: CSALPRRSQETQYF. The CDR3 DNA sequence: TGCAGTGCCCTTCCCCGGCGTTCCCAAGAGACCCAGTACTTC.